This T cell receptor (beta chain) was recorded in a study of shared clonotypes between healthy human individuals. A note on this clone: Its specificity is unknown.

Libraries were prepared by immunoSEQ multiplex PCR; TCRdb keeps only in-frame clonotypes and omits some of them. Among 2.3 million or so clones listed, approximately 93% were seen once. Study-level findings and limits: Among several donors, about 5% of naive CD4 clonotypes were found in common.

Germline V gives CDR1 MNHEY, CDR2 SVGAGI. CDR3 length: 15 residues. J lost 5 bases, V lost 6 bases, and 12 bases had no gene match. V gene TRBV6-5 combines with J gene TRBJ2-5; 7 nucleotides line up with TRBD1. The source is a man between 18 and 29 years old in good health. Some clones in this sample may be carry-over from other donors' samples. The material sequenced was naive CD4+ T cells from PBMCs. Documented subset: CD45RA+ positively selected. The CDR3, as DNA: TGTGCCAGCAGCCGGGACAGCTTAGGCGGGGAGACCCAGTACTTC. It encodes CASSRDSLGGETQYF.